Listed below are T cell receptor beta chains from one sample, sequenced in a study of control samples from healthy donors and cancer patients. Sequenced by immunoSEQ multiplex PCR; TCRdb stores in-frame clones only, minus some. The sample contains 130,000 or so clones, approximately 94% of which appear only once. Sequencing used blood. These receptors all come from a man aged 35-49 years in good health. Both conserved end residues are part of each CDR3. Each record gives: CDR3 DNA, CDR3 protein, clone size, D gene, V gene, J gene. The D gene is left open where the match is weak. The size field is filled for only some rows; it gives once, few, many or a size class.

CDR3nt: TGCGCCAGCAGCCGGTCGGTGGCGGGGAACGTAGATACGCAGTATTTT
CDR3aa: CASSRSVAGNVDTQYF
abundance: .
d_gene: .
v_gene: TRBV5-1
j_gene: TRBJ2-3

CDR3nt: TGTGCCAGCAGCCCCAACCGGGACAGGGTTCAAAAACTGTTTTTT
CDR3aa: CASSPNRDRVQKLFF
abundance: .
d_gene: TRBD1
v_gene: TRBV7-9
j_gene: TRBJ1-4

CDR3nt: TGTGCCAGCAGCTTAGGACCTAACTATAATTCACCCCTCCACTTT
CDR3aa: CASSLGPNYNSPLHF
abundance: .
d_gene: .
v_gene: TRBV7-2
j_gene: TRBJ1-6

CDR3nt: TGTGCCAGCAGCTTAAGCCGACAGGGGGGGACTGGGGCCAACGTCCTGACTTTC
CDR3aa: CASSLSRQGGTGANVLTF
abundance: .
d_gene: TRBD1
v_gene: TRBV7-8
j_gene: TRBJ2-6

CDR3nt: TGTGCCAGCAGCGTACAATCCGGGACAGGGTATACCAATGAGCAGTTCTTC
CDR3aa: CASSVQSGTGYTNEQFF
abundance: .
d_gene: TRBD1
v_gene: TRBV9
j_gene: TRBJ2-1

CDR3nt: TGCGCCAGCAGCGTGAAGGACAGCTATGGCTACACCTTC
CDR3aa: CASSVKDSYGYTF
abundance: once
d_gene: .
v_gene: TRBV5-1
j_gene: TRBJ1-2

CDR3nt: TGTGCCAGCAGCCAAGAGGGCCGCCAAAAAAGCTCTGGGGCCAACGTCCTGACTTTC
CDR3aa: CASSQEGRQKSSGANVLTF
abundance: .
d_gene: .
v_gene: TRBV3-1/TRBV3-2
j_gene: TRBJ2-6

CDR3nt: TGTGCCAGCAGCTTACTCAGCAGAGAGACCCAGTACTTC
CDR3aa: CASSLLSRETQYF
abundance: .
d_gene: .
v_gene: TRBV7-2
j_gene: TRBJ2-5

CDR3nt: TGTGCCAGCAGTGAAGCGCTGATAGGGGCGGGCTACGAGCAGTACTTC
CDR3aa: CASSEALIGAGYEQYF
abundance: .
d_gene: .
v_gene: TRBV2
j_gene: TRBJ2-7

CDR3nt: TGTGCCAGCAGTTACTCGGATTTTACGGGACCTTTTTACGAGCAGTACTTC
CDR3aa: CASSYSDFTGPFYEQYF
abundance: .
d_gene: .
v_gene: TRBV6-2/TRBV6-3
j_gene: TRBJ2-7

CDR3nt: TGCGCCAGCAGCTTGACGGGGACCTACGAGCAGTACTTC
CDR3aa: CASSLTGTYEQYF
abundance: .
d_gene: .
v_gene: TRBV5-1
j_gene: TRBJ2-7

CDR3nt: TGTGCCAGCGGAGACAGAATCAACACTGAAGCTTTCTTT
CDR3aa: CASGDRINTEAFF
abundance: .
d_gene: .
v_gene: TRBV27
j_gene: TRBJ1-1

CDR3nt: TGCGCCAGCAGCTTTAAGGGAGGGGACACCGGGGAGCTGTTTTTT
CDR3aa: CASSFKGGDTGELFF
abundance: .
d_gene: TRBD2
v_gene: TRBV5-1
j_gene: TRBJ2-2

CDR3nt: TGTGCCAGCACCGTGGGACTAGCGGGGAGCTCCTACGAGCAGTACTTC
CDR3aa: CASTVGLAGSSYEQYF
abundance: .
d_gene: TRBD2
v_gene: TRBV2
j_gene: TRBJ2-7

CDR3nt: TGTGCCAGCAGCGTAAGTATGCAAGTCCGCACAGATACGCAGTATTTT
CDR3aa: CASSVSMQVRTDTQYF
abundance: .
d_gene: .
v_gene: TRBV9
j_gene: TRBJ2-3

CDR3nt: TGTGCCTGGAGTCAGGGGCCCAATCAGCCCCAGCATTTT
CDR3aa: CAWSQGPNQPQHF
abundance: .
d_gene: .
v_gene: TRBV30
j_gene: TRBJ1-5

CDR3nt: TGTGCCAGCAGCCCGAGGTGGGGGCGTCGGACCGGGGAGCTGTTTTTT
CDR3aa: CASSPRWGRRTGELFF
abundance: .
d_gene: .
v_gene: TRBV5-8
j_gene: TRBJ2-2

CDR3nt: TGTGCCAGCAGTGAAGTATCTGGGGGTGGAAACACCATATATTTT
CDR3aa: CASSEVSGGGNTIYF
abundance: few
d_gene: .
v_gene: TRBV2
j_gene: TRBJ1-3

CDR3nt: TGTGCCACCAGTGATTCTGGGGGGCATCAGCCCCAGCATTTT
CDR3aa: CATSDSGGHQPQHF
abundance: once
d_gene: .
v_gene: TRBV24-1
j_gene: TRBJ1-5

CDR3nt: TGTGCCAGTAGTATCCGGAGCGGCACCGGGGAGCTGTTTTTT
CDR3aa: CASSIRSGTGELFF
abundance: .
d_gene: .
v_gene: TRBV19
j_gene: TRBJ2-2

CDR3nt: TGTGCCACCAGCAGGGCAAAGGGGGAAAAACTGTTTTTT
CDR3aa: CATSRAKGEKLFF
abundance: .
d_gene: .
v_gene: TRBV15
j_gene: TRBJ1-4

CDR3nt: TGTGCCAGCACCGGACAGACTAGCGGGTTACTGGAGACCCAGTACTTC
CDR3aa: CASTGQTSGLLETQYF
abundance: .
d_gene: TRBD2
v_gene: TRBV28
j_gene: TRBJ2-5

CDR3nt: TGTGCTAGCAGCTTAGAGGTCGAGGGCACAGATACGCAGTATTTT
CDR3aa: CASSLEVEGTDTQYF
abundance: .
d_gene: .
v_gene: TRBV7-7
j_gene: TRBJ2-3

CDR3nt: TGTGCCAGCTCACCAGTCCCGGGGGGGGCAGACAATGAGCAGTTCTTC
CDR3aa: CASSPVPGGADNEQFF
abundance: .
d_gene: TRBD2
v_gene: TRBV18
j_gene: TRBJ2-1

CDR3nt: TGCGCCAGCACCCGGGACCGACGATCTTATGGCTACACCTTC
CDR3aa: CASTRDRRSYGYTF
abundance: .
d_gene: .
v_gene: TRBV5-1
j_gene: TRBJ1-2

CDR3nt: TGTGCCAGCAGCTTGGGACAGGGGATCGGCTACACCGGGGAGCTGTTTTTT
CDR3aa: CASSLGQGIGYTGELFF
abundance: .
d_gene: TRBD1
v_gene: TRBV5-8
j_gene: TRBJ2-2

CDR3nt: TGTGCCAGCAGTTTAAAGGGCCCCAGTGAAGCTTTCTTT
CDR3aa: CASSLKGPSEAFF
abundance: .
d_gene: .
v_gene: TRBV27
j_gene: TRBJ1-1

CDR3nt: TGTGCCAGCAGCGTGGCTTCAAAGGGCAATGAGCAGTTCTTC
CDR3aa: CASSVASKGNEQFF
abundance: .
d_gene: .
v_gene: TRBV5-8
j_gene: TRBJ2-1

CDR3nt: TGCGCCAGCAGCTTGGGAGGGGGCAAAGGGACTGAAGCTTTCTTT
CDR3aa: CASSLGGGKGTEAFF
abundance: .
d_gene: TRBD1
v_gene: TRBV5-1
j_gene: TRBJ1-1

CDR3nt: TGTGCCAGCAGTTCCCAGGGGGGCGGTAACTATGGCTACACCTTC
CDR3aa: CASSSQGGGNYGYTF
abundance: .
d_gene: TRBD1
v_gene: TRBV6-6
j_gene: TRBJ1-2

CDR3nt: TGTGCCTGGGGGTCCAATGAGCAGTTCTTC
CDR3aa: CAWGSNEQFF
abundance: .
d_gene: .
v_gene: TRBV30
j_gene: TRBJ2-1

CDR3nt: TGTGCCAGCAGCACGGACAGTAATGAAAAACTGTTTTTT
CDR3aa: CASSTDSNEKLFF
abundance: .
d_gene: .
v_gene: TRBV11-2
j_gene: TRBJ1-4

CDR3nt: TGTGCCAGCAGTATAGGAGGCGTTAAAAATTATGGCTACACCTTC
CDR3aa: CASSIGGVKNYGYTF
abundance: .
d_gene: .
v_gene: TRBV6-5
j_gene: TRBJ1-2

CDR3nt: TGTGCCAGCAGTAAACAGGGGTATTATGGCTACACCTTC
CDR3aa: CASSKQGYYGYTF
abundance: .
d_gene: TRBD1
v_gene: TRBV6-2/TRBV6-3
j_gene: TRBJ1-2

CDR3nt: TGCGCCAGCAGCTTGGAATGGGCGGACCCCAATTCACCCCTCCACTTT
CDR3aa: CASSLEWADPNSPLHF
abundance: .
d_gene: .
v_gene: TRBV5-1
j_gene: TRBJ1-6

CDR3nt: TGTGCCACCAGCAACATAAGGGACGGCTCCTACGAGCAGTACTTC
CDR3aa: CATSNIRDGSYEQYF
abundance: .
d_gene: .
v_gene: TRBV15
j_gene: TRBJ2-7

CDR3nt: TGTGCCAGCAGTGAATCGGCGGTGGATTATGAAAAACTGTTTTTT
CDR3aa: CASSESAVDYEKLFF
abundance: .
d_gene: .
v_gene: TRBV25-1
j_gene: TRBJ1-4

CDR3nt: TGTGCCAGCAGCTTATATCCGGAACCCTCTGGAAACACCATATATTTT
CDR3aa: CASSLYPEPSGNTIYF
abundance: .
d_gene: .
v_gene: TRBV7-3
j_gene: TRBJ1-3

CDR3nt: TGTGCCAGCAGCCAATCGCTAGCGGGGTCCAATGAGCAGTTCTTC
CDR3aa: CASSQSLAGSNEQFF
abundance: .
d_gene: TRBD2
v_gene: TRBV4-2
j_gene: TRBJ2-1

CDR3nt: TGTGCCAGCAGGGACGGCAGGAACTCCTATAATTCACCCCTCCACTTT
CDR3aa: CASRDGRNSYNSPLHF
abundance: few
d_gene: .
v_gene: TRBV28
j_gene: TRBJ1-6

CDR3nt: TGTGCCAGCATAGGGCGGAACTCTGGAAACACCATATATTTT
CDR3aa: CASIGRNSGNTIYF
abundance: .
d_gene: .
v_gene: TRBV6-5
j_gene: TRBJ1-3

CDR3nt: TGTGCCAGCAGCCCCATTGGGGAGACCCAGTACTTC
CDR3aa: CASSPIGETQYF
abundance: .
d_gene: .
v_gene: TRBV7-6
j_gene: TRBJ2-5

CDR3nt: TGTGCCAGCAGCCGAGGGGGAGCAGTCGGGAATGAGCAGTTCTTC
CDR3aa: CASSRGGAVGNEQFF
abundance: .
d_gene: .
v_gene: TRBV7-3
j_gene: TRBJ2-1

CDR3nt: TGTGCCAGCAGCCGCAGGGACACAAACACTGAAGCTTTCTTT
CDR3aa: CASSRRDTNTEAFF
abundance: .
d_gene: .
v_gene: TRBV5-5
j_gene: TRBJ1-1

CDR3nt: TGTGCCAGCAGCTCCTGGACCTCCTACGAGCAGTACTTC
CDR3aa: CASSSWTSYEQYF
abundance: .
d_gene: .
v_gene: TRBV7-9
j_gene: TRBJ2-7

CDR3nt: TGTGCCGGCAGTGAACAATTGTACCCCCACGAGCAGTACTTC
CDR3aa: CAGSEQLYPHEQYF
abundance: .
d_gene: .
v_gene: TRBV25-1
j_gene: TRBJ2-7